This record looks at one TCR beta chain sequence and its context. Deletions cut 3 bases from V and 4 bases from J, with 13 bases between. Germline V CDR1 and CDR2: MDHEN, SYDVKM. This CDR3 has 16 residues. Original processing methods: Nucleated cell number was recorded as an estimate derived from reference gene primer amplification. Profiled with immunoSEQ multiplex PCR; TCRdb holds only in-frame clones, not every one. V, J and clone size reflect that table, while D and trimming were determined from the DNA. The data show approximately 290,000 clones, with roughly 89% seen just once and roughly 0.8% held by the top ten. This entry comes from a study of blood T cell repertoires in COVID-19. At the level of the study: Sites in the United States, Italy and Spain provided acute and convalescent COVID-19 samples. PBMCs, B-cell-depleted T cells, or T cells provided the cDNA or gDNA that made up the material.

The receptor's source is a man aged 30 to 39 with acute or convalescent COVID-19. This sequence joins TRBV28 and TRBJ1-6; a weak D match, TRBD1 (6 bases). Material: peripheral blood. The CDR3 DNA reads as TGTGCCAGCAGTTTGGGGGGCGGGGGGTATAATTCACCCCTCCACTTT. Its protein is CASSLGGGGYNSPLHF.